This T cell receptor (beta chain) stems from a study of OX40 agonist ivuxolimab in advanced cancers. Study-wide context: Ivuxolimab, which targeted the costimulatory receptor OX40 (CD134), was an agonistic, fully human IgG2 monoclonal antibody. Intravenous ivuxolimab was administered to patients every 2 weeks at six dose levels: 0.01, 0.1, 0.3, 1.5, 3 and 10 mg/kg. Of the approximately 54 dose-escalation patients, hepatocellular carcinoma was present in about 20, melanoma in around 15, renal cell carcinoma in 9 and head and neck cancer in 9. The dose-escalation cohort was about 87% male with a mean age of approximately 60 years, ranging from roughly 23 to 80. Patients were allowed to have had prior anti-PD-1, anti-PD-L1 or anti-CTLA-4 therapy, and approximately 40% of the dose-escalation patients had been treated with checkpoint inhibitors. Three dose-escalation patients achieved partial responses, one with hepatocellular carcinoma and two with cutaneous melanoma. Peripheral TCRbeta sequencing was intended to test whether TCR sequence diversity was altered and clonal T-cell expansion was caused by ivuxolimab. The paper reports the monotherapy dose-escalation portion (N of about 50 patients) of the phase I ivuxolimab trial.

Patients with autoimmune disease history or receiving systemic immunosuppression were excluded from the trial. Peripheral blood for TCR sequencing was collected from all dose cohorts at baseline, on cycle 4 day 1, and on cycle 7 day 1. Samples were obtained from an open-label, multicenter, first-in-human phase I dose-escalation trial of ivuxolimab. Adults with locally advanced or metastatic melanoma, renal cell, hepatocellular, or head and neck squamous cell carcinoma were enrolled in the trial. Before TCR sequencing, CD4+ and CD8+ T cells were separately sorted from peripheral blood. Trimming takes 4 bases off V and 5 bases off J; junction bases not matched to a gene: 5. CDR1 and CDR2 were assigned from the germline V gene (reference sequence) as SEHNR and FQNEAQ. The CDR3 goes from the cysteine to the phenylalanine over 13 residues. Only CDR3 DNA is held: 39 bases, read in frame from base 1. As concerns this clone: Its antigen specificity is not known. Base-call qualities are not available, and no considerably larger clone is one nucleotide away.

To sequence the TCRbeta CDR3 region, genomic DNA was isolated from the sorted cells. The immunoSEQ Assay was used to sequence the TCRbeta CDR3 regions. In its TCRdb copy, this immuneACCESS table keeps in-frame sequences only and misses some clones. Where compared with another copy, unresolved V genes explain less than half of these, and the others have no known cause. This sample has 90,000 to 120,000 clones in its table, and around nine tenths of those were observed once. The top ten clonotypes cover under 0.4% of the sample. Broad study findings and their caveats: The antigen specificity of the clonally expanded peripheral T cells was not determined. At doses of 0.1 to 3.0 mg/kg, clonal expansion of both CD4+ and CD8+ T cells in blood was seen between baseline and week 6. After ivuxolimab, expanded clones were on average more numerous among CD8+ T cells than among CD4+ T cells. In the 0.1-3.0 mg/kg groups, partial responders were among the patients with the lowest normalized peripheral clonal expansion, particularly in CD8+ T cells. Low levels of normalized T-cell clonal expansion were also shown by some nonresponding patients.

The sequence is built from TRBV7-9 and TRBJ2-7, with 7 bases matching TRBD1. This specimen consisted of CD4+ or CD8+ T cells sorted from blood, obtained in a trial of the OX40 agonist ivuxolimab. This receptor was taken from an adult with an advanced solid tumor such as melanoma, head and neck, liver or kidney cancer. This receptor has the CDR3 CASSSSGTDEQYF. The DNA sequence is TGTGCCAGCAGCTCCTCTGGGACAGACGAGCAGTACTTC.